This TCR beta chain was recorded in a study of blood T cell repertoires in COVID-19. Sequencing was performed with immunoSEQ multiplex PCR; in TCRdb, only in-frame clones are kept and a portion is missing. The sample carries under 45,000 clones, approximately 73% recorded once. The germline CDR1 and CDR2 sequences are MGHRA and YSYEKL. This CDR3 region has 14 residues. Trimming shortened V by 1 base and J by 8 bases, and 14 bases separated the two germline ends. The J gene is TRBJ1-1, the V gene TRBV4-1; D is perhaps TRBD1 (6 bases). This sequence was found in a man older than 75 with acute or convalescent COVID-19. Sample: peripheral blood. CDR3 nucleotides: TGCGCCAGCAGCCAAGGGGGGTGGGACAACGAAGCTTTCTTT. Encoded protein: CASSQGGWDNEAFF.